The 8 T cell receptor beta chains below come from one sample, sequenced in a study of T cell clones after liver transplantation. Profiled with immunoSEQ multiplex PCR; TCRdb holds only in-frame clones, not every one. The sample gives more than 7,000 clones, around 73% of which show up once; 50% to 65% is in the top ten. This material consisted of CD8+ T cells from blood, taken at the 22-month timepoint. The receptors were gathered from a human patient who received a liver transplant. Some T cells could come from the graft donor.

CDR3 nucleotide sequence: TGTGCCAGCAGCAACCGAAGGACTTATGGCTACACCTTC. This translates into CASSNRRTYGYTF. The V gene is TRBV11-2, the J gene TRBJ1-2; D not certain. V shed 5 bases and J shed 5 bases, with 12 bases lying between them. The CDR3 is made up of 13 amino acids. Germline V gives CDR1 SGHAT, CDR2 FQNNGV.

The chain recombines TRBV19 with TRBJ1-6, with D tentatively TRBD1 (6 bases). CDR1 and CDR2 (germline): LNHDA, SQIVND (reference sequence). This CDR3 comprises 14 residues. The V and J ends lost 3 bases and 7 bases respectively, with 10 bases between them. CDR3 in DNA: TGTGCCAGTAGTATGGGGACACCCAATTCACCCCTCCACTTT. The encoded protein is CASSMGTPNSPLHF.

V and J are TRBV5-5 and TRBJ2-7; 7 nucleotides align to TRBD1. There are 13 residues in the CDR3. V shed 2 bases, J shed 2 bases, and the junction held 1 base outside the gene matches. Germline CDR1 is SGHKS and CDR2 is YYEKEE (reference sequence). DNA of the CDR3: TGTGCCAGCAGCTTTGGACAGGCCTACGAGCAGTACTTC. Protein product: CASSFGQAYEQYF.

The chain employs TRBV5-5 and TRBJ2-2; the D call may be TRBD1 or TRBD2 (6 bases each). The V end was cut by 0 bases, the J end by 5 bases, with 20 bases between. The CDR3 runs 18 residues. CDR1 is SGHKS, CDR2 YYEKEE, per germline (reference sequence). The CDR3 loop reads CASSLVFSGAGRTGELFF. The CDR3 DNA sequence: TGTGCCAGCAGCTTGGTCTTTTCGGGGGCAGGGCGGACCGGGGAGCTGTTTTTT.

The V and J genes are TRBV27 and TRBJ1-5; D is perhaps TRBD1 (5 bases). The V end was cut by 5 bases, the J end by 4 bases, with 9 bases between. CDR3 length: 13 residues. Germline lookup yields CDR1 MNHEY and CDR2 SMNVEV (reference sequence). CDR3 nucleotides: TGTGCCAGCAGTGGGCAGGGTAATCAGCCCCAGCATTTT. Translating it yields CASSGQGNQPQHF.

The V and J genes are TRBV5-4 and TRBJ2-6, with D possibly being TRBD1 (5 bases). V was cut by 1 base and J by 0 bases, with 5 bases left in between. The CDR3 sequence is 15 residues long. The germline gives CDR1 SGHNT, CDR2 YYREEE (reference sequence). CDR3 loop: CASSLQGSGANVLTF. In nucleotides, the CDR3 is TGTGCCAGCAGCTTGCAGGGCTCTGGGGCCAACGTCCTGACTTTC.

V is TRBV6-1 and J is TRBJ1-2; TRBD1 aligns across 8 bases. The CDR3 sequence is 14 residues long. In germline, CDR1 is MNHNS, CDR2 SASEGT. Trimming at V came to 6 bases and at J to 3 bases, leaving 6 bases not matched to a gene. This CDR3 is CASRSQGVYYGYTF. The CDR3, as DNA: TGTGCCAGCAGATCACAGGGGGTTTACTATGGCTACACCTTC.

This clone was observed once. The V gene is TRBV27, the J gene TRBJ2-7; TRBD1 aligns across 9 bases. Germline CDR1 reads MNHEY; CDR2 reads SMNVEV (reference sequence). V trimming: 5 bases; J trimming: 11 bases; junction bases outside the gene matches: 7. The CDR3 loop spans 12 amino acids. DNA for the CDR3: TGTGCCAGCAGTGACCACCGGGACAGGGAGTACTTC. Protein: CASSDHRDREYF.